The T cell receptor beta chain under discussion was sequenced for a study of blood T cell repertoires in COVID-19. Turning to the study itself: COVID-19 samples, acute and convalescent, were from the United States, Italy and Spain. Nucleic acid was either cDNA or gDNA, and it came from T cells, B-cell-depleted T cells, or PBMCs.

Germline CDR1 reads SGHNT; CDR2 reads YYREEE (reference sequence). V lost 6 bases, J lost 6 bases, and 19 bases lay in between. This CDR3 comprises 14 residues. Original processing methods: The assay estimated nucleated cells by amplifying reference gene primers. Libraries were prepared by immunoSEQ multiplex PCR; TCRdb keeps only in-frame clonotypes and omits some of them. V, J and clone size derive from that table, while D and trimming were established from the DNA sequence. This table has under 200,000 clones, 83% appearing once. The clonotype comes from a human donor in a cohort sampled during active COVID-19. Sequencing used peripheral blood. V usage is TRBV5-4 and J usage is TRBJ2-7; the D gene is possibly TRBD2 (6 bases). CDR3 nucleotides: TGTGCCAGCACACCACAACGGGGGTCCGGCGAGCAGTACTTC. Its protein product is CASTPQRGSGEQYF.